What follows is one TCR beta chain and its context. The sample belongs to a study of blood T cell repertoires in COVID-19. The overall study: The study drew acute and convalescent COVID-19 samples from the United States, Italy and Spain.

Study processing details: Amplification of reference gene primers was used by the study to estimate nucleated cell counts. TCRdb's table, derived via immunoSEQ multiplex PCR, lists solely in-frame clones and lacks some. V and J calls and clone size are as listed in that table; D and trimming were resolved from the DNA. The sample carries roughly 120,000 clones, around 88% recorded once. V was shortened by 3 bases and J by 4 bases, with 13 bases between the two germline ends. Germline CDR1 MNHNS, CDR2 SASEGT. The CDR3 length is 15 residues. The sample consisted of peripheral blood. This receptor was identified in a human donor in a cohort sampled during active COVID-19. The gene calls are TRBV6-1 and TRBJ2-1; D is unclear. For the CDR3, the DNA is TGTGCCAGCAGTGAGTCAATTACAGCTTACAATGAGCAGTTCTTC. Protein product: CASSESITAYNEQFF.